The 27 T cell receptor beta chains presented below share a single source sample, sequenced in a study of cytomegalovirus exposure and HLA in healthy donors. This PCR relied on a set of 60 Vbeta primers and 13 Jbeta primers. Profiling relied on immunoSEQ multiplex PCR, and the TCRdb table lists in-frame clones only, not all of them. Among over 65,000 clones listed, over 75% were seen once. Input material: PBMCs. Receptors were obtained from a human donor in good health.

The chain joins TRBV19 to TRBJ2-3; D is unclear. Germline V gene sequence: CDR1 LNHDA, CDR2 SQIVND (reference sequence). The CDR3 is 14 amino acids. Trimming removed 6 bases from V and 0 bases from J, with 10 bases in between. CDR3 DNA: TGTGCCAGTAGACCGACACCCAGCACAGATACGCAGTATTTT. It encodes CASRPTPSTDTQYF.

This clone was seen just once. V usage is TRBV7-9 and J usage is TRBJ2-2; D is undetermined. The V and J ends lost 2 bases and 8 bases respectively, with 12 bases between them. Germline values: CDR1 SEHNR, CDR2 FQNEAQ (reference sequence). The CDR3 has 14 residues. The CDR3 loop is CASSLSQVYGELFF. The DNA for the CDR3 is TGTGCCAGCAGCTTAAGTCAGGTTTATGGGGAGCTGTTTTTT.

The CDR3 region has the DNA TGTGCCAGCAGCTTGGGAGGGCTCCCTGCTGGATACGAGCAGTACTTC. Protein: CASSLGGLPAGYEQYF. The gene calls are TRBV5-6 and TRBJ2-7; perhaps TRBD2 as D (5 bases). This CDR3 is 16 amino acids long. The V gene's germline CDR1 is SGHDT and CDR2 YYEEEE. Trimming cost V 0 bases and J 4 bases, with 17 bases left between them.

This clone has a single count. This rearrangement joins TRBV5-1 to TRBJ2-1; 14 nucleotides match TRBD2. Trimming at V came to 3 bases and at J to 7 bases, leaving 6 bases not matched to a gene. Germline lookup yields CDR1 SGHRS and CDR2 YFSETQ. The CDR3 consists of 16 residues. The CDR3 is CASSSGLAGAGNEQFF. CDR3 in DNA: TGCGCCAGCAGCTCGGGACTAGCGGGGGCTGGGAATGAGCAGTTCTTC.

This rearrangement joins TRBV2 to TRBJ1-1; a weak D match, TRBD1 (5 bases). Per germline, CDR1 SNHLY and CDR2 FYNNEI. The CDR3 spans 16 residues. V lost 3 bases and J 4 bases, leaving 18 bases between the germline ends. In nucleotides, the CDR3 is TGTGCCAGCAGTGAGGTGGGACTCCTGGGAAGCACTGAAGCTTTCTTT. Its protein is CASSEVGLLGSTEAFF. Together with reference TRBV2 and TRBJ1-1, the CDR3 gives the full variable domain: EPEVTQTPSHQVTQMGQEVILRCVPISNHLYFYWYRQILGQKVEFLVSFYNNEISEKSEIFDDQFSVERPDGSNFTLKIRSTKLEDSAMYFCASSEVGLLGSTEAFFGQGTRLTVV.

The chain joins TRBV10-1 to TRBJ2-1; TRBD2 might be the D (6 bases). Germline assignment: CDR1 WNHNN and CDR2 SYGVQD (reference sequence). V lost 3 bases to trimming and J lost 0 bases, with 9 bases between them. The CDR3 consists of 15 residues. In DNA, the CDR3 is TGCGCCAGCAGTGATGGAGGGAGCTCCTACAATGAGCAGTTCTTC. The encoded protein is CASSDGGSSYNEQFF.

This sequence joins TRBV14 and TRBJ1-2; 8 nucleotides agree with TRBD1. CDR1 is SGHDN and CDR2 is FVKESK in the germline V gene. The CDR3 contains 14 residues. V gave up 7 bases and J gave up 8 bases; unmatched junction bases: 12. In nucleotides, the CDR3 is TGTGCCAGCACCCCAGGGGGCGATTCTGGGGGCTACACCTTC. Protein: CASTPGGDSGGYTF.

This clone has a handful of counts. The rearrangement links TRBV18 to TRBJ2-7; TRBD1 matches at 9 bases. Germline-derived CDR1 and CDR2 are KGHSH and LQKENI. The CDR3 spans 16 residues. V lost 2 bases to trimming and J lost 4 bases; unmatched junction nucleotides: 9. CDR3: CASSPDLGTGNYEQYF. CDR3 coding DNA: TGTGCCAGCTCACCAGATCTTGGGACAGGGAATTACGAGCAGTACTTC.

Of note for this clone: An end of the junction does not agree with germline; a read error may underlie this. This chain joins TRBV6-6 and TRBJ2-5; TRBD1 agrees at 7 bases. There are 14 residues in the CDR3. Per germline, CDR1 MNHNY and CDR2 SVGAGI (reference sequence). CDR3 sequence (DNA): TGTGCCACCAGTTTTGGAACAGGGGAAGAGACCCAGTACTTC. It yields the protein CATSFGTGEETQYF.

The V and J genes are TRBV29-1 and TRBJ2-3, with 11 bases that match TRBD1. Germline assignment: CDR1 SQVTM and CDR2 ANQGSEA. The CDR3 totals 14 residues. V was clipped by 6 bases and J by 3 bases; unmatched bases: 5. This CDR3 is CSVRTGGGTDTQYF. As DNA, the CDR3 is TGCAGCGTGAGGACAGGGGGCGGGACAGATACGCAGTATTTT.

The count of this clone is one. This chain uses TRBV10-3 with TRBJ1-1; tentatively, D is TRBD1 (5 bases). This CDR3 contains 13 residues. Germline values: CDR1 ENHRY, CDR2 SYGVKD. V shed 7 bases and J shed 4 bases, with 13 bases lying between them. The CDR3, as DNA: TGTGCCATCACCCGGGGGAGCGGCACTGAAGCTTTCTTT. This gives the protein CAITRGSGTEAFF.

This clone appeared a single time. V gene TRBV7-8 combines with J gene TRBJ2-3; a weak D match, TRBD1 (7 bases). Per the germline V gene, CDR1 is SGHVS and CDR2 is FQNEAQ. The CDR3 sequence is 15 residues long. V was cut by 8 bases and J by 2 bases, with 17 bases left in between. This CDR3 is CASGRQGLYTDTQYF. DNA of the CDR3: TGTGCCAGCGGGCGACAGGGACTTTACACAGATACGCAGTATTTT.

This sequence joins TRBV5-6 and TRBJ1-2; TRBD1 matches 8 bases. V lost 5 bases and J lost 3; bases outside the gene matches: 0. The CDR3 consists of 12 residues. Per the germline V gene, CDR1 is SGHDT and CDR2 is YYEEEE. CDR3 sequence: CASRGQDYGYTF. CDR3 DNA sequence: TGTGCCAGCAGGGGACAGGACTATGGCTACACCTTC.

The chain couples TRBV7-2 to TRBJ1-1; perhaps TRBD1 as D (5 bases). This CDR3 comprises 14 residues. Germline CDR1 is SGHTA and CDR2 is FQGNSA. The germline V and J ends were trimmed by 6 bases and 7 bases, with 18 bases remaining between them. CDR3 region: CASSSGLLNREAFF. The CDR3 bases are TGTGCCAGCAGTTCGGGACTCCTGAACCGTGAAGCTTTCTTT.

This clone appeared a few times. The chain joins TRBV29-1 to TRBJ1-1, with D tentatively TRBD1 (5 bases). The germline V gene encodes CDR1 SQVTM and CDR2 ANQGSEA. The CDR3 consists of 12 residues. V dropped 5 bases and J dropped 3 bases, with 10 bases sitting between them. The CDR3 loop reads CSVLREDTEAFF. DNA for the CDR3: TGCAGCGTTCTCAGGGAAGACACTGAAGCTTTCTTT.

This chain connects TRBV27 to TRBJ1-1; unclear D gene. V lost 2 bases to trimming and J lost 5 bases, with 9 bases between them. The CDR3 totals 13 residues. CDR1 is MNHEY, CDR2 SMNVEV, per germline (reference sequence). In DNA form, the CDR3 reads TGTGCCAGCAGTTTAGCGGGTGGGACTGAAGCTTTCTTT. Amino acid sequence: CASSLAGGTEAFF.

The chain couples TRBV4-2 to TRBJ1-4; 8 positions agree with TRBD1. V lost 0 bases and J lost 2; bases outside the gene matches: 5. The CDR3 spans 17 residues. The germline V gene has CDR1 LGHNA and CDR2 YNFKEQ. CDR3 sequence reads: CASSQDPGDRTNEKLFF. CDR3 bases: TGTGCCAGCAGCCAAGATCCGGGGGACAGGACTAATGAAAAACTGTTTTTT.

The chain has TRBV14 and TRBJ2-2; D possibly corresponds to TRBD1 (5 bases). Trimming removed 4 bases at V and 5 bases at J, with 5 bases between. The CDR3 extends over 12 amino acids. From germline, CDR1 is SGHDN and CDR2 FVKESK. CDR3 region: CASSPGTGELFF. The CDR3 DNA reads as TGTGCCAGCAGCCCAGGGACCGGGGAGCTGTTTTTT.

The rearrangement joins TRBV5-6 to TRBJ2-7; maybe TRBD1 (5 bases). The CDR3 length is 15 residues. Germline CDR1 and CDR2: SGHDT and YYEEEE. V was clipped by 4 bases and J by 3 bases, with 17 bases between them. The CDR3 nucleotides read TGTGCCAGCAGCAAAGACAGCCTTACGTTCTACGAGCAGTACTTC. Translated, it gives CASSKDSLTFYEQYF.

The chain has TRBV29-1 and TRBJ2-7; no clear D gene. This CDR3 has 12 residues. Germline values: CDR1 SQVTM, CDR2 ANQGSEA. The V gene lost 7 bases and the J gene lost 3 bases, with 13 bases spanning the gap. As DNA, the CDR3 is TGCAGCGGGAAAACAGAGCACTACGAGCAGTACTTC. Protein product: CSGKTEHYEQYF.

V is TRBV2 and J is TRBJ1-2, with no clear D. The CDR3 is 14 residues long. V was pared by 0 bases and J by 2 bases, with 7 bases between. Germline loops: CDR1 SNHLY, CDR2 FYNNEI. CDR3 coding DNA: TGTGCCAGCAGTGAAGCGGGCCTGAACTATGGCTACACCTTC. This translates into CASSEAGLNYGYTF. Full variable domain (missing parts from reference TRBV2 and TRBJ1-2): EPEVTQTPSHQVTQMGQEVILRCVPISNHLYFYWYRQILGQKVEFLVSFYNNEISEKSEIFDDQFSVERPDGSNFTLKIRSTKLEDSAMYFCASSEAGLNYGYTFGSGTRLTVV.

The CDR3 DNA follows: TGTGCCAGCAGTGAGAGGAGTCTCCTCGGCGGGGAGCTGTTTTTT. Amino acids: CASSERSLLGGELFF. The gene calls are TRBV2 and TRBJ2-2; D call uncertain. V lost 3 bases and J 7 bases, leaving 15 bases between the germline ends. CDR1 and CDR2 from the germline V gene are SNHLY and FYNNEI. CDR3 length equals 15 residues.

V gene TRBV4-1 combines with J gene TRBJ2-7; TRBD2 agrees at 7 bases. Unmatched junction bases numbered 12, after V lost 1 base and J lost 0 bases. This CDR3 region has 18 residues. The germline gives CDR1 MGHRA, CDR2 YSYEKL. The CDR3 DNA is TGCGCCAGCAGCCAAGGGTGGGGAGGGGCGACGGACTCCTACGAGCAGTACTTC. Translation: CASSQGWGGATDSYEQYF.

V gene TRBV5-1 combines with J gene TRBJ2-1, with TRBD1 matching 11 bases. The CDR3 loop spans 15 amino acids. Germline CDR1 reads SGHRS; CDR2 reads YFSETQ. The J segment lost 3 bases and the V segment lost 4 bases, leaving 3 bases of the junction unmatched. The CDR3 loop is CASSKGQGGYNEQFF. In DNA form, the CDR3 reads TGCGCCAGCAGCAAGGGACAGGGGGGCTACAATGAGCAGTTCTTC. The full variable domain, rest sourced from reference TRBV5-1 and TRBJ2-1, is KAGVTQTPRYLIKTRGQQVTLSCSPISGHRSVSWYQQTPGQGLQFLFEYFSETQRNKGNFPGRFSGRQFSNSRSEMNVSTLELGDSALYLCASSKGQGGYNEQFFGPGTRLTVL.

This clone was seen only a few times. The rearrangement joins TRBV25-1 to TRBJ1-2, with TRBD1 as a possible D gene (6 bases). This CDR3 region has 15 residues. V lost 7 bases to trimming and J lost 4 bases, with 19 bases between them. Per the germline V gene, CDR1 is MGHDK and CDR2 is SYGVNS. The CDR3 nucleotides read TGTGCCAGCAATCCGACAGGAGCTGGGAGCTATGGCTACACCTTC. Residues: CASNPTGAGSYGYTF.

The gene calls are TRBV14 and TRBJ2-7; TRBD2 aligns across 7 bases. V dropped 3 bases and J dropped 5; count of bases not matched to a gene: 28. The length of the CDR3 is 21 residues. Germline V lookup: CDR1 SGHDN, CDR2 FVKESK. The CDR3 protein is CASSHPWGRERQRGGGDEQYF. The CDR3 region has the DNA TGTGCCAGCAGCCACCCATGGGGCAGGGAAAGGCAGCGGGGCGGAGGAGACGAGCAGTACTTC.

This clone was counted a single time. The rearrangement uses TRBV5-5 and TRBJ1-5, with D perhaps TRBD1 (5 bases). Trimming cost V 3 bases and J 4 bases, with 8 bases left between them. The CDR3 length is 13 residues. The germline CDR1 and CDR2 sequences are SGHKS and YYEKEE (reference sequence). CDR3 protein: CASSWGVNQPQHF. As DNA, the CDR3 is TGTGCCAGCAGCTGGGGGGTGAATCAGCCCCAGCATTTT.